The present TCR beta chain was sequenced within a study of human T cells and chemical hapten exposure (dated by TCRdb to about 2021). For the wider study: The libraries were sequenced as a pool, and the TCR yield per sample differed mostly because of small variations in library volumes within the pool. From each blood RNA sample, both TCR alpha and TCR beta chains were sequenced. This study followed changes in the peripheral blood TCR repertoire in vivo during primary and secondary sensitization of alopecia patients to the hapten diphenylcyclopropenone (DPC). Summary of the overall study and its limitations: The number of TCRs above 1 in 1000 frequency did not change with DPC sensitization; there was no evidence of global repertoire structure alterations. After repeated subsampling, changes were observed in the strength of the expansion versus patch-test correlation and in the threshold at which the correlation became significant.

Concerning this clonotype itself: The antigen it binds to is not known. There are no base qualities to consult, and no much larger clone falls within one base.

The library was generated by RACE. Sequencing was carried out with a NextSeq 500. During library preparation, unique molecular identifiers were attached to individual cDNA molecules so that TCRs could be counted in a quantitative, reproducible way. The source study handled its data this way. The median number of TCRs per sample was 95,638, ranging from 23,224 to 690,600. The Decombinator software suite was used to annotate the V, J and CDR3 of the TCR reads. Every sample was subsampled to the same number of TCRs (28,000) for the PS versus PT1 abundance plots. TCRs were defined as expanded if absent before sensitization and observed at least eight times at the 2-week time point. TCRdb itself trimmed the public reads at Q25 with fastp, ran MiXCR and retained productive beta chains. Every entry covers one CDR3 protein and lists the most common genes and DNA from its rows. The V and J calls were not made by the authors but by TCRdb's processing. Across this sample there are about 93,000 distinct CDR3 sequences, with 8.5% to 9% seen only once. The ten largest make up around 2.8% of the sample.

Sample time point, as interpreted from the label and publication: healthy volunteer bleed at 2 weeks. Total RNA was isolated from unfractionated whole blood collected in Tempus Blood RNA tubes. Roughly 5 healthy volunteers were used as TCR sequencing controls and were bled at day 0, 2 weeks and 6 weeks. Looking up the germline V gene yields CDR1 SGHDN and CDR2 FVKESK. The CDR3 contains 14 residues, cysteine and phenylalanine counted. The read is trimmed to its CDR3 DNA, 42 bases read in frame from base 1. V is trimmed back by 4 bases and J by 5 bases, and the junction contains 7 bases that no gene match accounts for.

The receptor chain draws on TRBV14 and TRBJ1-1; 7 middle bases align to TRBD1. The sample comprised whole blood. The origin of this receptor is a female donor in good health. Some clones in this sample may be carry-over from other donors' samples. CDR3 region: CASSPQTGWTEAFF. The bases read TGTGCCAGCAGCCCCCAGACAGGGTGGACTGAAGCTTTCTTT.